A selection of T cell receptor beta chains follows, all from one sample in a study of T cell responses to AZD1222 COVID-19 vaccine. Clones were read by immunoSEQ multiplex PCR, and TCRdb kept only the in-frame ones, dropping some. The sample has 95,000 to 100,000 clones, roughly 90% seen once; the top ten hold about 16%. Source: peripheral blood, taken 28 days after the second AZD1222 dose. The receptor source for this set is an adult who received the AZD1222 COVID-19 vaccine. Both conserved end residues are part of each CDR3. The D gene is left open where the match is weak. Some rows mark clone size as missing; the rest say once, few, many or name a class of expanded clone.

TRBV18	-	-	TRBJ1-1	TGTGCCAGCTCACCACCGATGGGGGGGAACACTGAAGCTTTCTTT	CASSPPMGGNTEAFF
TRBV9	-	once	TRBJ2-5	TGTGCCAGCAGCGTAGGGTTGACGGGAGCAGAGACCCAGTACTTC	CASSVGLTGAETQYF
TRBV24-1	TRBD1	few	TRBJ2-1	TGTGCCACCAGTGATCCGGGACAGGGGGCCTACAATGAGCAGTTCTTC	CATSDPGQGAYNEQFF
TRBV2	TRBD2	-	TRBJ2-7	TGTGCCAGCAGTTTCGGACTAGCCCACTACGAGCAGTACTTC	CASSFGLAHYEQYF
TRBV19	TRBD2	-	TRBJ2-5	TGTGCCAGTAGGCAACTAGCGGGAGAAGAGACCCAGTACTTC	CASRQLAGEETQYF
TRBV28	-	-	TRBJ1-2	TGTGCCAGCAGTTTATCTGGGGGGAACGGCTACACCTTC	CASSLSGGNGYTF
TRBV15	-	-	TRBJ1-1	TGTGCCACCAGCAGAGATAAAAGAGAAAACACTGAAGCTTTCTTT	CATSRDKRENTEAFF
TRBV4-1	-	-	TRBJ1-1	TGCGCCAGCAGCCCCCCGGGGGCTCCACGGGGGACTGAAGCTTTCTTT	CASSPPGAPRGTEAFF
TRBV11-2	-	-	TRBJ2-7	TGTGCCAGCAGCTTAACAGGGCCCTCCTACGAGCAGTACTTC	CASSLTGPSYEQYF
TRBV18	-	-	TRBJ1-4	TGTGCCAGCTCACGGGGAGCCTCTAATGAAAAACTGTTTTTT	CASSRGASNEKLFF
TRBV27	-	-	TRBJ1-2	TGTGCCAGCAGCCGGCTAGGACCTTTAAACTATGGCTACACCTTC	CASSRLGPLNYGYTF
TRBV24-1	-	-	TRBJ1-5	TGTGCCACCAGTGATTTGCTTACCGCGACGGCCCAGCATTTT	CATSDLLTATAQHF
TRBV5-8	TRBD2	-	TRBJ2-7	TGTGCCAGCAGCTTGGAGACCGGGACTAGTCACGAGCAGTACTTC	CASSLETGTSHEQYF
TRBV30	-	-	TRBJ1-1	TGTGCCTGGAGTTTGGGGGGCGACACTGAAGCTTTCTTT	CAWSLGGDTEAFF
TRBV7-2	TRBD2	-	TRBJ2-1	TGTGCCAGCAGCCGGGCGCGTTTAGCGGGAGGTGAGCAGTTCTTC	CASSRARLAGGEQFF
TRBV6-1	-	-	TRBJ2-7	TGTGCCAGCAGTGAAGCGCAGTTCGACAGTACGAGGCAGTACTTC	CASSEAQFDSTRQYF
TRBV27	TRBD1	-	TRBJ2-2	TGTGCCAGCAGTCCTCTCCCGGGACAGGGGCCCGGGGAGCTGTTTTTT	CASSPLPGQGPGELFF
TRBV29-1	TRBD1	few	TRBJ2-7	TGCAGCGCCCGACAGGGAGCCTACGAGCAGTACTTC	CSARQGAYEQYF
TRBV6-6	-	-	TRBJ2-3	TGTGCCAGCAGTTATCCCACGGGCACAGATACGCAGTATTTT	CASSYPTGTDTQYF
TRBV2	-	-	TRBJ2-2	TGTGCCAGCAGTGAAGCCCGACCACCGTTGGGGGAGCTGTTTTTT	CASSEARPPLGELFF
TRBV9	-	-	TRBJ1-1	TGTGCCAGCAGCGGAGGGGGTCCCCTGAACACTGAAGCTTTCTTT	CASSGGGPLNTEAFF
TRBV10-1	-	once	TRBJ1-5	TGCGCCATACCTCATAAGCAGGGCTTCTTCAGCAATCAGCCCCAGCATTTT	CAIPHKQGFFSNQPQHF
TRBV11-2	TRBD2	once	TRBJ2-7	TGTGCCAGCAGCGGTTCATTAGCGGGCTACGAGCAGTACTTC	CASSGSLAGYEQYF
TRBV10-3	-	-	TRBJ1-4	TGTGCCATCGGGGACCTATTTGAAAAACTGTTTTTT	CAIGDLFEKLFF
TRBV3-1/TRBV3-2	-	once	TRBJ2-7	TGTGCCAGCAGCCAAGATCTCACAGGCTACGAGCAGTACTTC	CASSQDLTGYEQYF
TRBV7-2	TRBD2	-	TRBJ2-3	TGTGCCAGCAGCTTAGCGCGTCTAGCGGGAGGGCCGGTGGGCACAGATACGCAGTATTTT	CASSLARLAGGPVGTDTQYF
TRBV27	-	-	TRBJ2-7	TGTGCCAGCAGTCCCTCGGGACACACTGAGTACGAGCAGTACTTC	CASSPSGHTEYEQYF
TRBV7-9	TRBD1	-	TRBJ1-2	TGTGCCAGCAGCAGACCGGGACAGGAAAACTATGGCTACACCTTC	CASSRPGQENYGYTF
TRBV10-1	-	-	TRBJ1-3	TGCGCCAGCAAAGACTCTGGAAACACCATATATTTT	CASKDSGNTIYF
TRBV28	-	-	TRBJ2-7	TGTGCCAGCAGTTTAGGGGACGGCCGAATATGGGACTTC	CASSLGDGRIWDF
TRBV5-1	-	-	TRBJ1-1	TGCGCCAGCAGCTTGTCTGTCAGTATGAACACTGAAGCTTTCTTT	CASSLSVSMNTEAFF
TRBV9	-	-	TRBJ1-2	TGTGCCAGCAGCGTAGACCGGGGATTCTATGGCTACACCTTC	CASSVDRGFYGYTF
TRBV3-1/TRBV3-2	-	-	TRBJ2-7	TGTGCCAGCAGCCGAAGATACGAGCAGTACTTC	CASSRRYEQYF
TRBV6-1	-	-	TRBJ1-2	TGTGCCAGCAGTGAAGGTGGTGGGGGGAACTATGGCTACACCTTC	CASSEGGGGNYGYTF
TRBV6-6	-	few	TRBJ1-5	TGTGCCAGCAGTTGGGGGGGAGAGGGCCAGCCCCAGCATTTT	CASSWGGEGQPQHF
TRBV6-1	-	-	TRBJ2-7	TGTGCCAGCAGTGAAGCGTACAGGACCTACGAGCAGTACTTC	CASSEAYRTYEQYF
TRBV5-3	-	-	TRBJ2-7	TGTGCCAGAAGCTTTTTGAGGGTGGGCAAGTACGAGCAGTACTTC	CARSFLRVGKYEQYF
TRBV9	TRBD1	-	TRBJ2-1	TGTGCCAGCAGCGTAGCGGGGACAGGGTGGAATGAGCAGTTCTTC	CASSVAGTGWNEQFF
TRBV5-5	-	-	TRBJ1-4	TGTGCCAGCAGCTTGGGGCGGTATGGTGAAAAACTGTTTTTT	CASSLGRYGEKLFF
TRBV30	-	-	TRBJ1-2	TGTGCCTGGAGTGTAATCCCGCCGGCCCCTCTATGGACTCTCTATGGCTACACCTTC	CAWSVIPPAPLWTLYGYTF
TRBV4-1	-	-	TRBJ2-7	TGCGCCAGCAGCCAAGCCACAGGGTCCTACGAGCAGTACTTC	CASSQATGSYEQYF
TRBV7-2	-	few	TRBJ1-1	TGTGCCAGCGGAGGACGGGAACTTTACACTGAAGCTTTCTTT	CASGGRELYTEAFF
TRBV5-1	TRBD1	few	TRBJ1-1	TGCGCCAGCACCCACGGATCCGGGACAGGGGTTGTAGGGACTGAAGCTTTCTTT	CASTHGSGTGVVGTEAFF
TRBV18	-	-	TRBJ2-7	TGTGCCAGCTCACCAAACGTAAGGGACGGGGGCTCCTACGAGCAGTACTTC	CASSPNVRDGGSYEQYF
TRBV28	TRBD1	-	TRBJ2-7	TGTGCCAGCAGGGGACAGGGGGCGCGCGAGCAGTACTTC	CASRGQGAREQYF
TRBV6-5	TRBD2	-	TRBJ2-1	TGTGCCAGCAGTTACTCTGACGGGAGGGCCTCTCATGAGCAGTTCTTC	CASSYSDGRASHEQFF